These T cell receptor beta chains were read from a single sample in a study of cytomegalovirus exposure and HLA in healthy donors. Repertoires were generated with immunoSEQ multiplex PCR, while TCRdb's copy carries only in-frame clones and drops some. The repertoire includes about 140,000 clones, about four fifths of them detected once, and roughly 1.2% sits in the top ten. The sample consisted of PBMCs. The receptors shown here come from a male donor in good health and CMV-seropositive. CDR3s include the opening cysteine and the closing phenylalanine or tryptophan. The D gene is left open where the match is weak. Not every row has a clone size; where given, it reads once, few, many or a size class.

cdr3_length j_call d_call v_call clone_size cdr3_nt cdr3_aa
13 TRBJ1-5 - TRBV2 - TGTGCCAGCAGTGCAGGGGTTGAACAGCCCCAGCATTTT CASSAGVEQPQHF
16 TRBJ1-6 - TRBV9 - TGTGCCAGCAGCGGCAACCAGGGAAGTAATAATTCACCCCTCCACTTT CASSGNQGSNNSPLHF
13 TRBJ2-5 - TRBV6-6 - TGTGCCAGCAGTTTCAGGGCGGGGGAGACCCAGTACTTC CASSFRAGETQYF
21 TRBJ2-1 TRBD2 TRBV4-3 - TGCGCCAGCAGCCAAGCGCCCCGGACTAGCGGGTCCGGGAGAACCTACAATGAGCAGTTCTTC CASSQAPRTSGSGRTYNEQFF
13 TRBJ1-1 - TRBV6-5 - TGTGCCAGCAGTGGAAGGGAGGGCACTGAAGCTTTCTTT CASSGREGTEAFF
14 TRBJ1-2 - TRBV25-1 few TGTGCCAGCAGTGATATAGAGGGCAGCTATGGCTACACCTTC CASSDIEGSYGYTF
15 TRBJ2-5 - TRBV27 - TGTGCCAGCAGTTTATCCTTCGCGCAAATTGAGACCCAGTACTTC CASSLSFAQIETQYF
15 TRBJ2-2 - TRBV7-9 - TGTGCCAGCAGCTTGGGGACACAGAACACCGGGGAGCTGTTTTTT CASSLGTQNTGELFF
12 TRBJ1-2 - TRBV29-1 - TGCAGCGTTCGATGGGCGAGATATGGCTACACCTTC CSVRWARYGYTF
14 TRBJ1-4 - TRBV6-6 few TGTGCCAGCACCGGAGGGGAGGGGGGTGAAAAACTGTTTTTT CASTGGEGGEKLFF
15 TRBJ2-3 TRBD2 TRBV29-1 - TGCAGCGTTGAAACTAGCGGGTACAGGACAGATACGCAGTATTTT CSVETSGYRTDTQYF
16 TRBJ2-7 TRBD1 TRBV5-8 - TGTGCCAGCAGCTTGTTCTCCGGGACAGCTTACTACGAGCAGTACTTC CASSLFSGTAYYEQYF
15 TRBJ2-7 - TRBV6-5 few TGTGCCAGCAGTTACTCTCCGGGATCGAGCTACGAGCAGTACTTC CASSYSPGSSYEQYF
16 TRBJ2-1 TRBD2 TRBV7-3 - TGTGCCAGCAGCTTAACGGGCGGGAGGGCCTCCGGTGAGCAGTTCTTC CASSLTGGRASGEQFF
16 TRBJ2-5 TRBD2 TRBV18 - TGTGCCAGCTCACCATCGATAGCGGGGGGGCGTGAGACCCAGTACTTC CASSPSIAGGRETQYF
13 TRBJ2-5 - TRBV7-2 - TGTGCCAGCAGCCTACCCGGGAGAAAGACCCAGTACTTC CASSLPGRKTQYF
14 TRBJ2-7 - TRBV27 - TGTGCCAGCAGTGCCCTCTCGCAGGTCTACGAGCAGTACTTC CASSALSQVYEQYF
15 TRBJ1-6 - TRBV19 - TGTGCCAGTAGCGTTGAGGGCAGGCATAATTCACCCCTCCACTTT CASSVEGRHNSPLHF
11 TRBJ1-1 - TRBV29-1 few TGCAGCGTTGTTCGGAACACTGAAGCTTTCTTT CSVVRNTEAFF